The clone carrying this TCR beta chain ranks as medium-sized. Its antigen is currently unknown. The CDR3 length is 17 residues. CDR1 and CDR2 from the germline V gene are SGDLS and YYNGEE. Trimming took off 3 bases at V and 4 bases at J, with 17 bases between the two ends. The data stem from a study of T cells in localized non-small cell lung cancer. Study results and caveats: Researchers found a median around 50 of the top 100 tumor clones in adjacent lung.

Produced via immunoSEQ multiplex PCR; TCRdb's table is partial and in-frame only. The sample yields some 1,600 clones, about 20% seen once. Harvested at least 2 cm beyond the tumor margin, adjacent lung showed no atypia. This rearrangement joins TRBV9 to TRBJ1-6, with D possibly TRBD1 on 5 matching bases. The source of this sequence is a woman aged 40 to 75 with stage I lung adenocarcinoma. Sequencing was performed on normal lung tissue next to the tumor, taken before any cancer treatment. The CDR3 is CASSGGDPGAYNSPLHF. The CDR3 DNA is TGTGCCAGCAGCGGGGGCGATCCCGGCGCTTATAATTCACCCCTCCACTTT. Looking up the rest from reference TRBV9 and TRBJ1-6 gives the full variable domain: DSGVTQTPKHLITATGQRVTLRCSPRSGDLSVYWYQQSLDQGLQFLIQYYNGEERAKGNILERFSAQQFPDLHSELNLSSLELGDSALYFCASSGGDPGAYNSPLHFGNGTRLTVT.